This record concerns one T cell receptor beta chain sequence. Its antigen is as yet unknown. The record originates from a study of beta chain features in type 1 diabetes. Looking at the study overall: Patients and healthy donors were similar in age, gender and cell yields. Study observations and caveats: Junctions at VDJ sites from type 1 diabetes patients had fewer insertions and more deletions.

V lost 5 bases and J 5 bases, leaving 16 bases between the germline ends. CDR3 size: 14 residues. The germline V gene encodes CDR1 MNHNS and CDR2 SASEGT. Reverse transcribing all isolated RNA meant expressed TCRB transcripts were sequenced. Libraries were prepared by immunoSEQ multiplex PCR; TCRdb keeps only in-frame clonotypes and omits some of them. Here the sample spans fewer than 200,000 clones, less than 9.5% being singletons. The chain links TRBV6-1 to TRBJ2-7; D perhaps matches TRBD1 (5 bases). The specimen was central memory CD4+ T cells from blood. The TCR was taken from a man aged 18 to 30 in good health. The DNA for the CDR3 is TGTGCCAGCAGTTATATCAGGGAATCCCACGAGCAGTACTTC. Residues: CASSYIRESHEQYF.